One sample yielded the 7 T cell receptor beta chains listed below, sequenced in a study of blood T cell repertoires in COVID-19. TCRdb's table, derived via immunoSEQ multiplex PCR, lists solely in-frame clones and lacks some. The sample includes about 220,000 clones, around 91% of them seen just once. Sequencing used PBMCs or T cells enriched from blood (not recorded which). Receptors originate from a man aged 25-40 years who had been exposed to COVID-19.

The chain links TRBV5-8 to TRBJ1-5, with unresolved D. With 6 bases removed from V and 1 base from J, the gap between germline ends came to 14 bases. Germline assignment: CDR1 SGHTS and CDR2 YDEGEE. This CDR3 has 15 residues. CDR3 loop: CASTKVGGSNQPQHF. In DNA, the CDR3 is TGTGCCAGCACCAAGGTCGGAGGGAGCAATCAGCCCCAGCATTTT.

This chain uses TRBV29-1 with TRBJ1-5, with 9 bases lining up with TRBD1. The CDR3 covers 14 residues. V trimming: 4 bases; J trimming: 4 bases; junction bases outside the gene matches: 5. The V gene's germline CDR1 is SQVTM and CDR2 ANQGSEA. The CDR3 DNA reads TGCAGCGTTGGTACCGGGACAGGGAATCAGCCCCAGCATTTT. Translated: CSVGTGTGNQPQHF.

The chain carries TRBV19 and TRBJ1-3, with D maybe TRBD1 (6 bases). Germline CDR1 and CDR2: LNHDA and SQIVND (reference sequence). Trimming cost V 9 bases and J 0 bases, with 15 bases left between them. CDR3 length: 15 residues. The CDR3: CASHPRTVSGNTIYF. The CDR3 DNA reads as TGTGCCAGCCACCCTCGGACAGTCTCTGGAAACACCATATATTTT.

The chain employs TRBV15 and TRBJ1-6; tentative D call: TRBD1 (6 bases). CDR1 is LNHNV and CDR2 is YYDKDF in the germline V gene (reference sequence). V was clipped by 1 base and J by 10 bases, with 17 bases between them. The CDR3 length is 16 residues. CDR3 in DNA: TGTGCCACCAGCAGAGTTTTGTCACAGGGTGGGTCACCCCTCCACTTT. It translates to CATSRVLSQGGSPLHF.

V is TRBV13 and J is TRBJ1-2; D call uncertain. Germline V gene lookup returns CDR1 PRHDT and CDR2 FYEKMQ (reference sequence). The V end lost 4 bases, the J end lost 6 bases, and 12 bases lay between the germline ends. This CDR3 comprises 13 residues. In nucleotides, the CDR3 is TGTGCCAGCAGCTACCAGAGGAAACATGGCTACACCTTC. It translates to CASSYQRKHGYTF.

The chain carries TRBV6-4 and TRBJ2-2; 9 positions match TRBD1. The trim removed 6 bases at V and 6 bases at J, leaving 8 bases unmatched. CDR3 length: 15 residues. Germline CDR1 reads MRHNA; CDR2 reads SNTAGT. CDR3: CASSLGQGGAGELFF. The DNA of the CDR3 is TGTGCCAGCAGCCTGGGACAGGGAGGCGCCGGGGAGCTGTTTTTT.

This sequence joins TRBV4-1 and TRBJ2-7; 8 bases align to TRBD2. Germline lookup yields CDR1 MGHRA and CDR2 YSYEKL. V dropped 1 base and J dropped 2; count of bases not matched to a gene: 7. This CDR3 spans 16 amino acids. CDR3 nucleotides: TGCGCCAGCAGCCAAGCCGTCACTAGCGGCCCCTACGAGCAGTACTTC. Translating gives CASSQAVTSGPYEQYF.